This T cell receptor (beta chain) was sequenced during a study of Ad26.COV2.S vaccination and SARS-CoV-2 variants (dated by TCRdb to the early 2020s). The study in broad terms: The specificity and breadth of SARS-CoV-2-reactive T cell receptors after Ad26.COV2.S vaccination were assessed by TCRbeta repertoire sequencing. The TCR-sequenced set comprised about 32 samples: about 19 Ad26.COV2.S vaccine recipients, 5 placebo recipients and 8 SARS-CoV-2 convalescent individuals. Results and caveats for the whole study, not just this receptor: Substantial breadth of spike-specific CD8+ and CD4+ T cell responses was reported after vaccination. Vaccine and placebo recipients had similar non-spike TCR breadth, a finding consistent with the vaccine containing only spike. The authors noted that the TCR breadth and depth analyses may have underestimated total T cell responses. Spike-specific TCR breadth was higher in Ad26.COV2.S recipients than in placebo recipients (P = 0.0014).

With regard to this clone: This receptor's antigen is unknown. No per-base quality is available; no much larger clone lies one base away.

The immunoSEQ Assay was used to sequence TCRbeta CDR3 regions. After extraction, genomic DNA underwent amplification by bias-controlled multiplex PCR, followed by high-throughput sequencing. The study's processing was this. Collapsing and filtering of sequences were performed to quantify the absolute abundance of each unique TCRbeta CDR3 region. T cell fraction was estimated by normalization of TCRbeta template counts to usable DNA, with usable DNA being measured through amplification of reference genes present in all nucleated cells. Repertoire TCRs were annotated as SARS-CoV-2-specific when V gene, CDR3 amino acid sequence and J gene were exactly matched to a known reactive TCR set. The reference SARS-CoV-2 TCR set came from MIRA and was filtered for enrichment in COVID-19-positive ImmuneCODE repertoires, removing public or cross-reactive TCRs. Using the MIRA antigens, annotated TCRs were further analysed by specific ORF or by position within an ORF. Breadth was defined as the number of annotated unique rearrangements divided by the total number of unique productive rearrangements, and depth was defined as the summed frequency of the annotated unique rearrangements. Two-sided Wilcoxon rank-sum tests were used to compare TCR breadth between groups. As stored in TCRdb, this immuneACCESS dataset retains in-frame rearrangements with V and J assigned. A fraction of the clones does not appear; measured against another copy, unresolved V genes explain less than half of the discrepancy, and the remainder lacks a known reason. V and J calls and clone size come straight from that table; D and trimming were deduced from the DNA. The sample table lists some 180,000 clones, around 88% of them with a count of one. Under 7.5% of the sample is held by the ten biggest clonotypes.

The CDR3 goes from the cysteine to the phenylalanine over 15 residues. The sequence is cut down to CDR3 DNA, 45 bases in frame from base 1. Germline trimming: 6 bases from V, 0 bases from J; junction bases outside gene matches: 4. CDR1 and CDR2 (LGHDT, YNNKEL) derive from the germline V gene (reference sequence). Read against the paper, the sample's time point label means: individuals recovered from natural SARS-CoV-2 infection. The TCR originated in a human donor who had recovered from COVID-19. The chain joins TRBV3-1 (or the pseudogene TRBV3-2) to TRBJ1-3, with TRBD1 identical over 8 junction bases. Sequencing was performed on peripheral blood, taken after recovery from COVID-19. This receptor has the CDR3 CASSTDRGSGNTIYF. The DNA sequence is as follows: TGTGCCAGCAGTACTGACAGGGGCTCTGGAAACACCATATATTTT.